This record concerns one TCR beta chain sequence. No antigen is known for it. The CDR3 is 13 amino acids. Trimming removed 2 bases at V and 6 bases at J, with 10 bases between. Germline CDR1 is SEHNR and CDR2 is FQNEAQ (reference sequence). This specimen belongs to a study of response to subunit inactivated influenza vaccine. Findings of the study overall: The authors put forward the suggestion that each seasonal influenza vaccination may bring in only a limited number of new T cells.

TCRdb itself ran the RT-PCR reads through MiXCR, one entry per CDR3 protein. Of roughly 570,000 distinct CDR3 sequences listed, roughly 13% are singletons. The sequence was obtained from a man in his forties or fifties who received an inactivated influenza vaccine. The sample in question was PBMCs from blood, obtained 40 to 50 days after vaccination. The chain couples TRBV7-9 to TRBJ1-1; D is unresolved. The CDR3 bases are TGTGCCAGCAGCTTACGGGAAGCGCCTGAAGCTTTCTTT. Translated, it gives CASSLREAPEAFF.